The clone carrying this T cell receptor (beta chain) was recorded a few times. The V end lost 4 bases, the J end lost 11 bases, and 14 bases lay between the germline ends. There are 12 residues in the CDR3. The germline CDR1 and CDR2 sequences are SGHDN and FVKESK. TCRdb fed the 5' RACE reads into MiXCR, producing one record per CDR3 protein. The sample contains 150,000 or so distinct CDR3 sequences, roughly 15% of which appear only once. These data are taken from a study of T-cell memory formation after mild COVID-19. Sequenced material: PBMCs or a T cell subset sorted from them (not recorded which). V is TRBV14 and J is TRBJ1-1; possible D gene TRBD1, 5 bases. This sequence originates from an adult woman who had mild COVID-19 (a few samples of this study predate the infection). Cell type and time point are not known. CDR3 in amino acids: CASSPFREVAFF. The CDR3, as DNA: TGTGCCAGCAGCCCCTTCAGGGAGGTCGCTTTCTTT.